These 21 T cell receptor beta chains came from one sample sequenced in a study of cytomegalovirus exposure and HLA in healthy donors. The protocol was immunoSEQ multiplex PCR, while the TCRdb copy is restricted to in-frame clones and leaves out a portion. Counted here are 150,000 to 200,000 clones, roughly 82% occurring once; the ten biggest clones make up roughly 7.5%. Source material: PBMCs. These receptors came from a man younger than 35 in good health and CMV-seropositive.

This clone was seen only once. The chain couples TRBV28 to TRBJ2-7, with 11 bases fitting TRBD2. The CDR3 runs to 18 residues. The trim removed 5 bases at V and 2 bases at J, leaving 14 bases unmatched. The V gene's germline CDR1 is MDHEN and CDR2 SYDVKM. For the CDR3, the DNA is TGTGCCAGCAGTCCAAGCCGCTTAGCGGGAGGGGGCGCCTACGAGCAGTACTTC. Residues: CASSPSRLAGGGAYEQYF.

The chain couples TRBV25-1 to TRBJ1-3, with D unclear. This CDR3 comprises 15 residues. The germline V gene has CDR1 MGHDK and CDR2 SYGVNS. Trimming stripped 3 bases from V and 3 bases from J, with 12 bases between. The CDR3 region is CASSDRTSGGNTIYF. CDR3 sequence (DNA): TGTGCCAGCAGTGACCGGACTAGCGGTGGAAACACCATATATTTT.

The chain joins TRBV30 to TRBJ1-2; unclear D gene. The CDR3 runs to 11 residues. Per germline, CDR1 GTSNPN and CDR2 SVGIG (reference sequence). V shed 5 bases and J shed 0 bases, with 4 bases lying between them. Here the CDR3 DNA reads TGTGCCTGGTCAGCTAACTATGGCTACACCTTC. Its translation: CAWSANYGYTF.

The genes are TRBV4-3 and TRBJ2-7; D is unresolved. Germline loops: CDR1 LGHNA, CDR2 YSLEER. The V gene lost 0 bases and the J gene lost 5 bases, with 5 bases spanning the gap. The CDR3 length is 12 residues. CDR3 nucleotides: TGCGCCAGCAGCCAAGATTTTAACGAGCAGTACTTC. Its protein product is CASSQDFNEQYF.

The genes are TRBV6-6 and TRBJ1-1, with 10 bases that match TRBD1. In germline, CDR1 is MNHNY, CDR2 SVGAGI (reference sequence). The trim removed 6 bases at V and 4 bases at J, leaving 11 bases unmatched. The CDR3 has 16 residues. The CDR3 sequence: CASRDASGTGATEAFF. The CDR3 region has the DNA TGTGCCAGCAGGGACGCTAGTGGGACAGGGGCCACTGAAGCTTTCTTT.

V and J are TRBV6-5 and TRBJ2-1; D gene ambiguous. Germline V lookup: CDR1 MNHEY, CDR2 SVGAGI. This CDR3 comprises 12 residues. V was shortened by 6 bases and J by 5 bases, with 8 bases between the two germline ends. CDR3: CASSQINNEQFF. The CDR3 DNA sequence: TGTGCCAGCAGCCAGATCAACAATGAGCAGTTCTTC.

This clone appeared a few times. V is TRBV5-1 and J is TRBJ2-7, with a possible D match to TRBD1 (5 bases). The CDR3 is 13 amino acids. Trimming shortened V by 0 bases and J by 3 bases, and 7 bases separated the two germline ends. In germline, CDR1 is SGHRS, CDR2 YFSETQ. In nucleotides, the CDR3 is TGCGCCAGCAGCTTGGTGGACATCTACGAGCAGTACTTC. This codes for CASSLVDIYEQYF.

The sample holds one count of this clone. Written as DNA, the CDR3 is TGCGCCAGCAGCTTCACAGGGTTTCGGGATACGCAGTATTTT. Its translation: CASSFTGFRDTQYF. The V gene is TRBV5-1, the J gene TRBJ2-3; weak D call: TRBD1 (6 bases). V lost 2 bases to trimming and J lost 6 bases, with 13 bases between them. Looked up from germline, CDR1 is SGHRS and CDR2 is YFSETQ. The CDR3 spans 14 residues.

This clone was observed a single time. This chain uses TRBV30 with TRBJ1-1; D might be TRBD1 (5 bases). CDR1 is GTSNPN and CDR2 is SVGIG in the germline V gene (reference sequence). The CDR3 contains 15 residues. V shed 2 bases and J shed 0 bases, with 13 bases lying between them. The DNA of the CDR3 is TGTGCCTGGAGTACCCCGGGGGGGTTGAACACTGAAGCTTTCTTT. It codes for CAWSTPGGLNTEAFF. The full variable domain, its missing parts supplied by reference TRBV30 and TRBJ1-1, is SQTIHQWPATLVQPVGSPLSLECTVEGTSNPNLYWYRQAAGRGLQLLFYSVGIGQISSEVPQNLSASRPQDRQFILSSKKLLLSDSGFYLCAWSTPGGLNTEAFFGQGTRLTVV.

The chain carries TRBV28 and TRBJ2-7, with a tentative D call TRBD2 (7 bases). Germline V CDR1 and CDR2: MDHEN, SYDVKM. V was cut by 6 bases and J by 6 bases, with 15 bases left in between. The CDR3 consists of 13 residues. The CDR3 region is CASSLHRGGEQYF. As DNA, the CDR3 is TGTGCCAGCAGCCTCCATAGGGGGGGCGAGCAGTACTTC.

The V call is TRBV10-3, the J call TRBJ2-7, with 12 bases that match TRBD2. This CDR3 is built from 16 residues. V lost 5 bases and J lost 6; bases outside the gene matches: 11. Per germline, CDR1 ENHRY and CDR2 SYGVKD. In DNA form, the CDR3 reads TGTGCCATCAGTCTCACTAGCGGGAGGACTTCTGGCGAGCAGTACTTC. This gives the protein CAISLTSGRTSGEQYF.

This rearrangement joins TRBV5-4 to TRBJ2-7, with D possibly being TRBD2 (6 bases). Germline-derived CDR1 and CDR2 are SGHNT and YYREEE (reference sequence). The V gene lost 4 bases and the J gene lost 1 base, with 12 bases spanning the gap. This CDR3 is 14 amino acids long. The CDR3 nucleotides read TGTGCCAGCAGCCGCGGGGCAGATTCCTACGAGCAGTACTTC. Protein: CASSRGADSYEQYF.

For the CDR3, the DNA is TGTGCCAGCAGCTTATCGGGAGCCACGGGAGAGACCCAGTACTTC. Encoded protein: CASSLSGATGETQYF. The chain uses TRBV11-3 and TRBJ2-5; D is perhaps TRBD2 (6 bases). The germline gives CDR1 SGHNT, CDR2 YENEEA. The ends were cut back, 2 bases at V and 4 bases at J, with 14 bases in the middle. The CDR3 consists of 15 residues.

This clone occurred once. The chain recombines TRBV28 with TRBJ2-7; TRBD1 agrees at 8 bases. The V gene's germline CDR1 is MDHEN and CDR2 SYDVKM. The CDR3 totals 13 residues. J was trimmed by 3 bases and V by 8 bases; bases with no gene match: 6. The CDR3 DNA follows: TGTGCCAGCTCTTCGACAGGGGACTACGAGCAGTACTTC. This encodes CASSSTGDYEQYF. Filled out from reference TRBV28 and TRBJ2-7, the complete variable domain reads DVKVTQSSRYLVKRTGEKVFLECVQDMDHENMFWYRQDPGLGLRLIYFSYDVKMKEKGDIPEGYSVSREKKERFSLILESASTNQTSMYLCASSSTGDYEQYFGPGTRLTVT.

The V and J genes are TRBV29-1 and TRBJ1-4, with D hard to call. V lost 3 bases to trimming and J lost 8 bases, with 13 bases between them. The CDR3 runs to 13 residues. The germline V gene has CDR1 SQVTM and CDR2 ANQGSEA. This CDR3 is CSVDGVEGEKLFF. In DNA, the CDR3 is TGCAGCGTTGACGGGGTGGAGGGAGAAAAACTGTTTTTT.

The CDR3, as DNA: TGCAGCACCCACGGAGGCGATGGAAACACCATATATTTT. This gives the protein CSTHGGDGNTIYF. J is TRBJ1-3 and V is TRBV29-1; D call uncertain. Trimming left V 8 bases short and J 3 bases short, with 14 bases between. This CDR3 spans 13 amino acids. Germline loops: CDR1 SQVTM, CDR2 ANQGSEA.

The V call is TRBV10-1, the J call TRBJ2-7; possible D gene TRBD1, 6 bases. Germline V CDR1 and CDR2: WNHNN, SYGVQD (reference sequence). The CDR3 is made up of 18 amino acids. V shed 3 bases and J shed 0 bases, with 21 bases lying between them. The CDR3 sequence is CASSDPPIQGADSYEQYF. CDR3 nucleotide sequence: TGCGCCAGCAGTGACCCGCCGATACAGGGAGCCGACTCCTACGAGCAGTACTTC.

The rearrangement links TRBV5-1 to TRBJ2-1; 16 bases align to TRBD2. Losses at the gene ends were 4 bases for V and 4 bases for J; bases not matched to a gene: 8. Germline assignment: CDR1 SGHRS and CDR2 YFSETQ. The CDR3 is 18 amino acids. The CDR3 nucleotides are TGCGCCAGCAGCATGGGACTAGCGGGAGGGAGCCCTTACAATGAGCAGTTCTTC. Protein product: CASSMGLAGGSPYNEQFF.

For the CDR3, the DNA is TGCGCCAGCAGCCAGGGAGGAGGTAGCGGGAGGTACGAGCAGTACTTC. Translating gives CASSQGGGSGRYEQYF. The chain joins TRBV4-1 to TRBJ2-7; TRBD2 matches at 10 bases. Germline assignment: CDR1 MGHRA and CDR2 YSYEKL. This CDR3 is built from 16 residues. The V and J ends lost 3 bases and 4 bases, in that order; junction bases with no gene match: 9.

This chain uses TRBV6-6 with TRBJ2-7; TRBD2 aligns across 9 bases. The V gene end was trimmed by 7 bases and the J gene end by 5 bases; junction bases not matched to a gene: 9. CDR1 is MNHNY and CDR2 is SVGAGI in the germline V gene (reference sequence). The CDR3 runs to 14 residues. CDR3 DNA: TGTGCCAGCACCCCACTAGCGGGCCTGGACGAGCAGTACTTC. Amino acid sequence: CASTPLAGLDEQYF.

This clone was seen repeatedly, ten times or more. The chain combines TRBV2 with TRBJ2-6, with TRBD1 matching over 7 bases. Germline-derived CDR1 and CDR2 are SNHLY and FYNNEI. The trim removed 7 bases at V and 0 bases at J, leaving 15 bases unmatched. The CDR3 loop spans 19 amino acids. This CDR3 reads CASTIQGPRSHSGANVLTF. The CDR3, as DNA: TGTGCCAGCACCATACAGGGGCCTCGCTCCCACTCTGGGGCCAACGTCCTGACTTTC.